This record covers a single TCR beta chain. Antigen specificity is unknown. The data were taken from a study of T cell responses to AZD1222 COVID-19 vaccine. Overall study results and limits: Without day 14 samples, only post-peak T cell repertoires were studied.

Per germline, CDR1 LGHNA and CDR2 YNFKEQ. This CDR3 spans 16 amino acids. V shed 0 bases and J 4 bases; nucleotides not matched to a gene: 5. Sequenced by immunoSEQ multiplex PCR; TCRdb stores in-frame clones only, minus some. Of 85,000 to 120,000 clones in the sample, less than 95% are singletons; the top ten hold less than 10%. This receptor was identified in an adult who received the AZD1222 COVID-19 vaccine. Sequenced material: peripheral blood, taken 28 days after the second AZD1222 dose. V gene TRBV4-2 combines with J gene TRBJ2-2; the match to TRBD2 covers 7 bases. The CDR3, as DNA: TGTGCCAGCAGCCAAGAGGGGGGAGGGCGCACCGGGGAGCTGTTTTTT. Protein product: CASSQEGGGRTGELFF.